The 27 T cell receptor beta chains below were found in one sample sequenced in a study of blood T cell repertoires in COVID-19. Some clones are missing from TCRdb's copy, which holds only in-frame ones; the method was immunoSEQ multiplex PCR. The profile shows about 160,000 clones, approximately 84% of them singletons. The sample was peripheral blood. All receptors come from a woman over 75 with acute or convalescent COVID-19.

The genes are TRBV7-8 and TRBJ2-1; a possible D gene is TRBD1 (6 bases). The germline gives CDR1 SGHVS, CDR2 FQNEAQ. V was pared by 1 base and J by 8 bases, with 9 bases between. The CDR3 loop spans 13 amino acids. CDR3 DNA sequence: TGTGCCAGCAGCTTAGGAGGGGGTGATGAGCAGTTCTTC. Protein: CASSLGGGDEQFF.

The chain combines TRBV5-1 with TRBJ2-1, with a possible D match to TRBD2 (5 bases). Germline lookup yields CDR1 SGHRS and CDR2 YFSETQ. This CDR3 spans 12 amino acids. Trimming removed 6 bases from V and 9 bases from J, with 13 bases in between. CDR3 nucleotide sequence: TGCGCCAGCAAAATAGCGAATGGTGAGCAGTTCTTC. This gives the protein CASKIANGEQFF. The full variable domain, completed using reference TRBV5-1 and TRBJ2-1, is KAGVTQTPRYLIKTRGQQVTLSCSPISGHRSVSWYQQTPGQGLQFLFEYFSETQRNKGNFPGRFSGRQFSNSRSEMNVSTLELGDSALYLCASKIANGEQFFGPGTRLTVL.

The chain links TRBV5-6 to TRBJ2-5, with TRBD1 matching over 8 bases. CDR3 length equals 15 residues. Germline CDR1 reads SGHDT; CDR2 reads YYEEEE. Trimming took 4 bases from V and 4 from J; bases not matched to a gene: 9. CDR3 coding DNA: TGTGCCAGCAGCCTTCCAGGGGGCGTGGGAGAGACCCAGTACTTC. Encoded protein: CASSLPGGVGETQYF.

This clone was recorded once. The J gene is TRBJ2-3, the V gene TRBV11-3; D gene unclear. Trimming removed 1 base from V and 3 bases from J, with 14 bases in between. Germline V gene lookup returns CDR1 SGHNT and CDR2 YENEEA. This CDR3 contains 16 residues. The CDR3 is CASSLGTGKDTDTQYF. In DNA, the CDR3 is TGTGCCAGCAGCTTAGGCACGGGTAAAGATACAGATACGCAGTATTTT.

CDR3 DNA: TGCAGTGCTAGTTTCGGTACCAATCAGCCCCAGCATTTT. This codes for CSASFGTNQPQHF. The rearrangement joins TRBV20-1 to TRBJ1-5; no reliable D call. The length of the CDR3 is 13 residues. Trimming left V 3 bases short and J 3 bases short, with 9 bases between. In germline, CDR1 is DFQATT, CDR2 SNEGSKA (reference sequence).

The chain uses TRBV2 and TRBJ1-1, with a possible D match to TRBD1 (6 bases). CDR3 length: 13 amino acids. Trimming stripped 6 bases from V and 5 bases from J, with 13 bases between. Germline CDR1 and CDR2: SNHLY and FYNNEI. The CDR3: CASRTRGRTEAFF. DNA for the CDR3: TGTGCCAGCAGAACCAGGGGTCGGACTGAAGCTTTCTTT.

The rearrangement links TRBV5-5 to TRBJ2-2, with D tentatively TRBD1 (7 bases). Looked up from germline, CDR1 is SGHKS and CDR2 is YYEKEE (reference sequence). V was trimmed by 2 bases and J by 5 bases, leaving 10 bases between them. The CDR3 runs to 14 residues. CDR3 nucleotide sequence: TGTGCCAGCAGCTTTGCAGGGGGGACCGGGGAGCTGTTTTTT. It encodes CASSFAGGTGELFF. The whole variable domain, remainder taken from reference TRBV5-5 and TRBJ2-2, is DAGVTQSPTHLIKTRGQQVTLRCSPISGHKSVSWYQQVLGQGPQFIFQYYEKEERGRGNFPDRFSARQFPNYSSELNVNALLLGDSALYLCASSFAGGTGELFFGEGSRLTVL.

The V gene is TRBV9, the J gene TRBJ2-7; D remains unclear. Germline-derived CDR1 and CDR2 are SGDLS and YYNGEE. The CDR3 totals 14 residues. V lost 0 bases to trimming and J lost 0 bases, with 7 bases between them. CDR3 nucleotides: TGTGCCAGCAGCGTAGGCGGTAGCTCCTACGAGCAGTACTTC. Protein: CASSVGGSSYEQYF.

V usage is TRBV6-6 and J usage is TRBJ1-1; 7 nucleotides agree with TRBD1. Germline CDR1 MNHNY, CDR2 SVGAGI (reference sequence). This CDR3 has 14 amino acids. V lost 2 bases to trimming and J lost 4 bases; unmatched junction nucleotides: 4. CDR3 DNA sequence: TGTGCCAGCAGTTACAGGCAGGGGGGCACTGAAGCTTTCTTT. It translates to CASSYRQGGTEAFF.

V and J are TRBV5-4 and TRBJ2-1; 7 bases line up with TRBD2. CDR1 and CDR2 (germline): SGHNT, YYREEE (reference sequence). Unmatched junction bases numbered 6, after V lost 5 bases and J lost 7 bases. CDR3 size: 13 residues. CDR3 coding DNA: TGTGCCAGCAGTAGGGAGGGGCGGAATGAGCAGTTCTTC. It is translated as CASSREGRNEQFF.

The chain carries TRBV5-1 and TRBJ2-3; 13 bases are shared with TRBD2. V was pared by 4 bases and J by 6 bases, with 11 bases of the junction left unmatched. The CDR3 is 17 residues long. CDR1 is SGHRS and CDR2 is YFSETQ in the germline V gene. The CDR3 spells CASSDLTSGRPGDTQYF. For the CDR3, the DNA is TGCGCCAGCAGCGACCTGACTAGCGGGAGGCCGGGGGATACGCAGTATTTT.

Here the CDR3 reads CASGLNELVAFF. The CDR3 DNA reads as TGTGCTAGTGGTTTGAATGAACTGGTGGCTTTCTTT. The genes are TRBV12-5 and TRBJ1-1; D unclear. Per the germline V gene, CDR1 is LGHNT and CDR2 is FRNRAP. This CDR3 contains 12 residues. Trimming shortened V by 2 bases and J by 11 bases, and 12 bases separated the two germline ends.

This chain joins TRBV11-2 and TRBJ2-1, with D perhaps TRBD2 (5 bases). The CDR3 loop spans 15 amino acids. V was pared by 3 bases and J by 0 bases, with 9 bases between. The V gene's germline CDR1 is SGHAT and CDR2 FQNNGV. In DNA, the CDR3 is TGTGCCAGCAGCTTTTCGGGGTTCTCCTACAATGAGCAGTTCTTC. Amino acid sequence: CASSFSGFSYNEQFF.

The chain joins TRBV18 to TRBJ1-2, with D possibly matching TRBD1 (6 bases). The CDR3 consists of 14 residues. Germline CDR1 and CDR2: KGHSH and LQKENI. The germline V and J ends were trimmed by 0 bases and 8 bases, with 13 bases remaining between them. The chain's CDR3 is CASSPPNRAGGYTF. The CDR3 DNA follows: TGTGCCAGCTCACCACCTAACAGGGCAGGCGGCTACACCTTC.

The chain recombines TRBV9 with TRBJ1-5; 11 bases fit TRBD1. Trimming took 4 bases from V and 6 from J; bases not matched to a gene: 3. CDR1 and CDR2 (germline): SGDLS, YYNGEE. This CDR3 contains 14 residues. CDR3 sequence (DNA): TGTGCCAGCAGCCCGGGGACAGGGGGTCAGCCCCAGCATTTT. It specifies CASSPGTGGQPQHF.

The chain couples TRBV6-5 to TRBJ2-1; the D gene is possibly TRBD1 (6 bases). V was cut by 6 bases and J by 7 bases, with 13 bases left in between. Looked up from germline, CDR1 is MNHEY and CDR2 is SVGAGI. The CDR3 has 13 residues. The CDR3 is CASRFSTGNEQFF. In nucleotides, the CDR3 is TGTGCCAGCAGATTTTCGACAGGTAATGAGCAGTTCTTC.

The rearrangement uses TRBV19 and TRBJ2-4; TRBD1 matches 8 bases. Trimming removed 2 bases from V and 1 base from J; junction bases left unmatched: 7. This CDR3 region has 17 residues. The germline gives CDR1 LNHDA, CDR2 SQIVND (reference sequence). This CDR3 reads CASSIKGTGGAKNIQYF. DNA of the CDR3: TGTGCCAGTAGTATAAAGGGAACAGGGGGTGCCAAAAACATTCAGTACTTC.

The chain combines TRBV6-6 with TRBJ2-7; a weak D match, TRBD1 (7 bases). The CDR3 is 12 amino acids. Trimming left V 5 bases short and J 9 bases short, with 14 bases between. Germline assignment: CDR1 MNHNY and CDR2 SVGAGI (reference sequence). The CDR3 loop reads CASSTQGRGQYF. CDR3 in DNA: TGTGCCAGCAGTACACAGGGGCGGGGGCAGTACTTC.

The chain joins TRBV6-5 to TRBJ1-1, with D tentatively TRBD1 (5 bases). Deletions cut 7 bases from V and 1 base from J, with 16 bases between. Germline CDR1 reads MNHEY; CDR2 reads SVGAGI. This CDR3 has 15 amino acids. CDR3 sequence reads: CASNWDGRSNTEAFF. CDR3 DNA: TGTGCCAGCAATTGGGACGGGAGGTCGAACACTGAAGCTTTCTTT.

The rearrangement joins TRBV6-5 to TRBJ2-7; no firm D call. V shed 6 bases and J shed 0 bases, with 6 bases lying between them. CDR1 and CDR2 (germline): MNHEY, SVGAGI. There are 12 residues in the CDR3. As DNA, the CDR3 is TGTGCCAGCAGGGGCAGCTCCTACGAGCAGTACTTC. This codes for CASRGSSYEQYF.

J is TRBJ1-2 and V is TRBV19, with TRBD1 identical over 7 bases. Looked up from germline, CDR1 is LNHDA and CDR2 is SQIVND (reference sequence). V trimming: 2 bases; J trimming: 4 bases; junction bases outside the gene matches: 19. This CDR3 has 19 amino acids. This chain's CDR3 is CASSIRNYRGQPTVYGYTF. CDR3 sequence (DNA): TGTGCCAGTAGTATAAGGAATTACAGGGGACAGCCGACCGTCTATGGCTACACCTTC.

The chain uses TRBV5-1 and TRBJ1-1, with D perhaps TRBD1 (5 bases). CDR1 is SGHRS, CDR2 YFSETQ, per germline. The CDR3 covers 14 residues. Trimming stripped 5 bases from V and 2 bases from J, with 13 bases between. The CDR3 sequence is CASSPTRANTEAFF. The CDR3 nucleotides are TGCGCCAGCAGTCCCACCAGGGCTAACACTGAAGCTTTCTTT.

The rearrangement uses TRBV27 and TRBJ2-3, with D perhaps matching TRBD1 (6 bases). The V and J ends lost 6 bases and 4 bases respectively, with 11 bases between them. This CDR3 is 13 amino acids long. Germline CDR1 MNHEY, CDR2 SMNVEV (reference sequence). CDR3 protein: CASRKQGSDTQYF. DNA of the CDR3: TGTGCCAGCAGAAAACAGGGATCAGATACGCAGTATTTT.

V is TRBV9 and J is TRBJ2-1; maybe TRBD1 (6 bases). The germline gives CDR1 SGDLS, CDR2 YYNGEE. V was pared by 5 bases and J by 6 bases, with 27 bases between. The CDR3 covers 18 residues. DNA for the CDR3: TGTGCCAGCAGTGAAAACGTACCACAGGGTATGGTTACCAATGAGCAGTTCTTC. This translates into CASSENVPQGMVTNEQFF.

The genes are TRBV7-2 and TRBJ2-7; TRBD2 is a possible D gene (5 bases). Germline values: CDR1 SGHTA, CDR2 FQGNSA. The CDR3 is 16 residues long. V was pared by 7 bases and J by 4 bases, with 23 bases between. The CDR3 DNA is TGTGCCAGCAACCGGGGTGGTGGGCGGGTGGATTACGAGCAGTACTTC. Translating gives CASNRGGGRVDYEQYF.

The sample holds one count of this clone. The chain has TRBV6-5 and TRBJ2-7; 11 bases are shared with TRBD2. Looked up from germline, CDR1 is MNHEY and CDR2 is SVGAGI. With 4 bases clipped from V and 7 bases from J, the junction kept 6 bases outside the gene matches. The length of the CDR3 is 14 residues. CDR3 bases: TGTGCCAGCAGTTTAGCGGGAGGGGGTAGGGAGCAGTACTTC. This codes for CASSLAGGGREQYF.

This rearrangement joins TRBV5-5 to TRBJ2-7, with 9 nucleotides matching TRBD2. The CDR3 spans 13 residues. With 4 bases clipped from V and 5 bases from J, the junction kept 4 bases outside the gene matches. Germline V gives CDR1 SGHKS, CDR2 YYEKEE (reference sequence). CDR3 amino acids: CASSKGLAHEQYF. The CDR3 DNA reads as TGTGCCAGCAGCAAGGGACTAGCCCACGAGCAGTACTTC.